A selection of T cell receptor beta chains follows, all from one sample in a study of T cells in Graves' hyperthyroidism and ophthalmopathy. TCRdb reanalysed the multiplex PCR reads using MiXCR and keeps one entry per CDR3 protein. This sample carries about 210,000 distinct CDR3 sequences, 17% of them seen once, and the ten largest clones take under 65%. The sequenced sample consisted of blood. The receptors originated from a man aged 45-60 years with Graves' hyperthyroidism. Each CDR3 is given with its conserved first and last residue. The D gene is left open where the match is weak. Size values are once, few and many counts, or a class for expanded clones, and some rows have none.

>many|TRBV7-2|TRBJ2-7|TRBD2
TGTGCCAGCAGCCAGATAGCGGGAGGCGAGCAGTACTTC
CASSQIAGGEQYF
>NA|TRBV20-1|TRBJ2-1|TRBD2
TGCAGTGCTCTGACTAGCAGAAACAATGAGCAGTTCTTC
CSALTSRNNEQFF
>NA|TRBV6-2/TRBV6-3|TRBJ2-5|NA
TGTGCCAGCACCAGGGAGTTCGGGGAGACCCAGTACTTC
CASTREFGETQYF
>few|TRBV19|TRBJ1-5|TRBD1
TGTGCCAGTAGGCTGACAGGGGGAGGTCAGCCCCAGCATTTT
CASRLTGGGQPQHF
>many|TRBV12-3/TRBV12-4|TRBJ2-1|NA
TGTGCCAGCACCTTAAGCGGCAGCTCCTACAATGAGCAGTTCTTC
CASTLSGSSYNEQFF
>few|TRBV20-1|TRBJ2-3|TRBD2
TGCAGTGCTAAGGGACTAGCGGGTTCAGATACGCAGTATTTT
CSAKGLAGSDTQYF
>many|TRBV12-3/TRBV12-4|TRBJ2-3|TRBD1
TGTGCCAGCAGGAGGACAGGGGGTAGCACAGATACGCAGTATTTT
CASRRTGGSTDTQYF
>NA|TRBV19|TRBJ1-2|NA
TGTGCCAGTAGTACCTCTAACAGGTACTATGGCTACACCTTC
CASSTSNRYYGYTF
>many|TRBV7-2|TRBJ2-3|TRBD2
TGTGCCAGCAGCTCCCCCGGGACTAGGATGGATACGCAGTATTTT
CASSSPGTRMDTQYF
>NA|TRBV27|TRBJ2-5|NA
TGTGCCAGCAGTTTCAGGGGTCGACAAGGGACCCAATACTTC
CASSFRGRQGTQYF
>few|TRBV19|TRBJ2-1|TRBD1
TGTGCCAGTAGTAGACGACCCGGGACAGGGGCCTACAATGAGCAGTTCTTC
CASSRRPGTGAYNEQFF
>few|TRBV29-1|TRBJ2-1|NA
TGCAGCGCCGAGTCAAATGAGCAGTTCTTC
CSAESNEQFF
>NA|TRBV5-1|TRBJ2-6|TRBD1
TGCGCCAGCAGCTCAGCCGGGACAGGAATAAGGTCTGGGGCCAACGTCCTGACTTTC
CASSSAGTGIRSGANVLTF
>many|TRBV28|TRBJ2-1|NA
TGTGCCAGCAGGGGGACCCTACTCGATGAGCAGTTCTTC
CASRGTLLDEQFF
>NA|TRBV27|TRBJ1-2|TRBD1
TGTGCCAGCAGTTTCCCCGGACAGGGCCTTAACTATGGCTACACCTTC
CASSFPGQGLNYGYTF
>many|TRBV20-1|TRBJ1-1|NA
TGCAGTGCTAGAGTTATACCGAGGCGGGCTTTCTTT
CSARVIPRRAFF
>many|TRBV7-2|TRBJ2-1|TRBD2
TGTGCCAGCAGACAGGGACTAGCGGGAGTTGAGCAGTTCTTC
CASRQGLAGVEQFF
>many|TRBV27|TRBJ1-1|NA
TGTGCCAGCAGTCTGGCCCTGGGGACTGAAGCTTTCTTT
CASSLALGTEAFF
>few|TRBV19|TRBJ2-7|NA
TGTGCCAGTAGTCGTTGGGAATGGAACGAGCAGTACTTC
CASSRWEWNEQYF
>few|TRBV20-1|TRBJ2-3|TRBD2
TGCAGTGTTCAAATGAGACTAGCGGAGGGGGGCACAGATACGCAGTATTTT
CSVQMRLAEGGTDTQYF
>many|TRBV27|TRBJ2-2|NA
TGTGCCAGCAGCCGGAGGTGGACCGGGGAGCTGTTTTTT
CASSRRWTGELFF
>few|TRBV6-1|TRBJ1-5|TRBD1
TGTGCCAGCAGTGAAATAGGGACAGGGGGGTATCAGCCCCAGCATTTT
CASSEIGTGGYQPQHF
>few|TRBV7-2|TRBJ2-1|NA
TGTGCCAGCAGCTTAAGGGGGGTGACAGGAGCCTACAATGAGCAGTTCTTC
CASSLRGVTGAYNEQFF
>NA|TRBV28|TRBJ1-1|TRBD1
TGTGCCAGCAGCCACCTCGGACAGGGGGGGAACACTGAAGCTTTCTTT
CASSHLGQGGNTEAFF
>many|TRBV12-3/TRBV12-4|TRBJ2-7|TRBD2
TGTGCCAGCAGTGGGGGACTAGCGGGCTACGAGCAGTACTTC
CASSGGLAGYEQYF
>NA|TRBV4-2|TRBJ2-1|TRBD2
TGTGCCAGCAGCCGGGGACTAGGGAACAATGAGCAGTTCTTC
CASSRGLGNNEQFF
>NA|TRBV5-1|TRBJ2-7|NA
TGCGCCAGCAGCCAAACAACCGGGGGGCAGTACTTC
CASSQTTGGQYF
>many|TRBV18|TRBJ2-2|TRBD1
TGTGCCAGCTCACCAGGCCAGACAGGGTTCGGGGACACCGGGGAGCTGTTTTTT
CASSPGQTGFGDTGELFF
>NA|TRBV28|TRBJ1-2|TRBD1
TGTGCCTGCAGTTCCACAGGGGTTCTCGCTGGCTACACCTTC
CACSSTGVLAGYTF
>many|TRBV28|TRBJ2-5|NA
TGTGCCAGCAGTTTCCCTACCGGGTTTCTGAAAGAGACCCAGTACTTC
CASSFPTGFLKETQYF
>many|TRBV18|TRBJ1-5|TRBD1
TGTGCCAGCTCTCGGGACAGGATGAATAGCAATCAGCCCCAGCATTTT
CASSRDRMNSNQPQHF
>few|TRBV10-3|TRBJ1-4|TRBD1
TGTGCCATCAGTGATAGTCTAACACAGGGGACTAATGAAAAACTGTTTTTT
CAISDSLTQGTNEKLFF
>many|TRBV11-3|TRBJ1-4|NA
TGTGCCAGCAGCTTAGAGATTGGGGAAAAACTGTTTTTT
CASSLEIGEKLFF
>many|TRBV12-3/TRBV12-4|TRBJ2-3|NA
TGTGCCAGCAGTTTTTTCCTCACAGATACGCAGTATTTT
CASSFFLTDTQYF
>few|TRBV19|TRBJ2-2|TRBD2
TGTGCCAGTAGTATAGCAGCGGGAGGAGCGGCCGGGGAGCTGTTTTTT
CASSIAAGGAAGELFF